Listed below are T cell receptor beta chains from one sample, sequenced in a study of blood T cell repertoires in COVID-19. Only in-frame clones appear in the TCRdb table, and some are missing; sequencing was by immunoSEQ multiplex PCR. The sample carries some 150,000 clones, around three quarters recorded once. Sequencing used peripheral blood. These receptor sequences come from a man in his 60s with acute or convalescent COVID-19. Both conserved end residues are part of each CDR3. D genes are given only for firm matches. Clone size, where shown, is once, few, many, or a class for clones that have expanded.

14	TRBD1	few	TRBV5-4	TRBJ2-7	TGTGCCAGCAGTTTCGACAGGGGCCCCTACGAGCAGTACTTC	CASSFDRGPYEQYF
19	TRBD2	few	TRBV5-5	TRBJ2-1	TGTGCCAGCAGCTCGCCCCTGGGCGGGAGGGAAAGAAGGTACAATGAGCAGTTCTTC	CASSSPLGGRERRYNEQFF
16	TRBD2	-	TRBV11-2	TRBJ2-7	TGTGCCAGCAGCCCAGGGGCTAGCGGGGGATCCTACGAGCAGTACTTC	CASSPGASGGSYEQYF
15	-	-	TRBV19	TRBJ1-5	TGTGCCAGCCGCCGACAGCTTTATAGCAATCAGCCCCAGCATTTT	CASRRQLYSNQPQHF
15	TRBD2	-	TRBV6-5	TRBJ2-1	TGTGCCAGCAGTTACCCAGCGGGAGGGTACAATGAGCAGTTCTTC	CASSYPAGGYNEQFF
15	-	-	TRBV28	TRBJ2-7	TGTGCCAGCAGTTTAACGGGGAGGAGTACCTACGAGCAGTACTTC	CASSLTGRSTYEQYF
11	-	-	TRBV5-1	TRBJ2-1	TGCGCCAGCAGCTCCTTCAATGAGCAGTTCTTC	CASSSFNEQFF
16	TRBD2	-	TRBV5-1	TRBJ2-1	TGCGCCAGCAGCCCAGGATTGGCGGGAGGGGTCAATGAGCAGTTCTTC	CASSPGLAGGVNEQFF
14	TRBD1	few	TRBV19	TRBJ2-7	TGTGCCAGTAGGAGGGACAGTAACAACTACGAGCAGTACTTC	CASRRDSNNYEQYF
15	TRBD1	-	TRBV5-1	TRBJ1-6	TGCGCCAGCAGCTTGGGGCAGGGGGCGAATTCACCCCTCCACTTT	CASSLGQGANSPLHF
18	TRBD2	-	TRBV4-2	TRBJ2-3	TGTGCCAGCAGCCAAGCGAAAGGACTAGCGGGAGGGGCAGATACGCAGTATTTT	CASSQAKGLAGGADTQYF
15	-	-	TRBV9	TRBJ1-2	TGTGCCAGCAGCGCCTCTTCACAGGGAAGGTATGGCTACACCTTC	CASSASSQGRYGYTF
15	TRBD1	-	TRBV6-6	TRBJ2-7	TGTGCCAGCAGTGACCCGGGACAGGGGGCTAACGAGCAGTACTTC	CASSDPGQGANEQYF
13	-	-	TRBV5-4	TRBJ2-5	TGTGCCAGCAGCTTGACTAGCCGGGAGACCCAGTACTTC	CASSLTSRETQYF
16	TRBD1	few	TRBV7-8	TRBJ2-1	TGTGCCAGCAGCTTAGAGCTAACCGGGACAGAAAATGAGCAGTTCTTC	CASSLELTGTENEQFF
18	-	-	TRBV5-1	TRBJ2-6	TGCGCCAGCAGCTTCGAGGGAAATTTAGGCTCTGGGGCCAACGTCCTGACTTTC	CASSFEGNLGSGANVLTF
13	-	-	TRBV11-2	TRBJ2-5	TGTGCCAGCGACCGAATCGGAGCCGGGACCCAGTACTTC	CASDRIGAGTQYF
13	-	-	TRBV19	TRBJ2-5	TGTGCCAGTACCCCGGACCGAGGGGAGACCCAGTACTTC	CASTPDRGETQYF
19	TRBD2	few	TRBV3-1/TRBV3-2	TRBJ2-1	TGTGCCAGCAGCCAAGATCTAACAAGCGGGAGGGGATCCTACAATGAGCAGTTCTTC	CASSQDLTSGRGSYNEQFF
15	TRBD2	-	TRBV28	TRBJ2-5	TGTGCCAGCAGCGTGACTAGCGGGAGTTCGGAGACCCAGTACTTC	CASSVTSGSSETQYF
13	TRBD2	many	TRBV13	TRBJ2-7	TGTGCCAGCAGCCCAGGAGCGGGGTACGAGCAGTACTTC	CASSPGAGYEQYF
14	-	-	TRBV18	TRBJ1-4	TGTGCCAGCTCTCCCGACAGGTTTAATGAAAAACTGTTTTTT	CASSPDRFNEKLFF
19	-	-	TRBV21-1	TRBJ2-7	TGTGCCAGCAGCAAAGAGGGGAGGAGACCGACCGATTTCTCCTACGAGCAGTACTTC	CASSKEGRRPTDFSYEQYF
15	-	-	TRBV15	TRBJ2-3	TGTGCCACCAGTAAAGCAGCGAGAGCGGTAGATACGCAGTATTTT	CATSKAARAVDTQYF
15	-	-	TRBV7-9	TRBJ1-4	TGTGCCAGCAGCCCCCGACACCCGGTTGGTGAAAAACTGTTTTTT	CASSPRHPVGEKLFF
17	TRBD1	-	TRBV3-1/TRBV3-2	TRBJ2-7	TGTGCCAGCAGCCAAGGCAACACGGGACAGGGGGCCTACGAGCAGTACTTC	CASSQGNTGQGAYEQYF
18	TRBD2	-	TRBV6-6	TRBJ2-1	TGTGCCAGCAGTCAACCGGGACTAGCGGGTTTCAAGGGAAATGAGCAGTTCTTC	CASSQPGLAGFKGNEQFF
14	-	-	TRBV6-1	TRBJ2-7	TGTGCCAGCAGTGATTTGGCAGACTCCTACGAGCAGTACTTC	CASSDLADSYEQYF
14	-	-	TRBV5-1	TRBJ1-2	TGCGCCAGCAGGGACTTCTCGAAGGTCTATGGCTACACCTTC	CASRDFSKVYGYTF
16	TRBD2	-	TRBV3-1/TRBV3-2	TRBJ2-1	TGTGCCAGCTCCAGAGATAGGGTAGCGGGAGACAATGAGCAGTTCTTC	CASSRDRVAGDNEQFF
15	-	-	TRBV5-1	TRBJ2-4	TGCGCCAGCAGCCCTATACCGCTAGCCAAAAACATTCAGTACTTC	CASSPIPLAKNIQYF
15	TRBD1	-	TRBV23-1	TRBJ2-3	TGCGCCAGCAGTCAAATGGACAGGGGGCTGGATACGCAGTATTTT	CASSQMDRGLDTQYF
12	-	-	TRBV9	TRBJ1-6	TGTGCCAGCAGCGACAGGGTTGGACCCCTCCACTTT	CASSDRVGPLHF
12	-	-	TRBV30	TRBJ1-5	TGTGCCTGGGGGGGGAGCAATCAGCCCCAGCATTTT	CAWGGSNQPQHF
16	-	-	TRBV7-2	TRBJ2-5	TGTGCCAGCAGCTTAGCTTGGCAGGGAGGCCAAGAGACCCAGTACTTC	CASSLAWQGGQETQYF
13	-	-	TRBV3-1/TRBV3-2	TRBJ1-1	TGTGCCAGCAGCCTCCGGGAGGACACTGAAGCTTTCTTT	CASSLREDTEAFF
13	-	few	TRBV4-1	TRBJ2-5	TGCGCCAGCAGCCAGTGGAGGAAAGAGACCCAGTACTTC	CASSQWRKETQYF
15	-	once	TRBV28	TRBJ2-4	TGTGCCAGCAGCCCCTCGGGACATTTGAAAAACATTCAGTACTTC	CASSPSGHLKNIQYF
18	TRBD2	-	TRBV2	TRBJ2-1	TGTGCCAGCAGTGAGGGATTATGGACTAGCGGGAGGTCCCATGAGCAGTTCTTC	CASSEGLWTSGRSHEQFF
14	TRBD2	-	TRBV4-2	TRBJ2-2	TGTGCCAGCCGCGGGGGGCGTATCACCGGGGAGCTGTTTTTT	CASRGGRITGELFF
14	TRBD1	-	TRBV18	TRBJ2-7	TGTGCCAGCTCAACCGGGACAGCTTCCTACGAGCAGTACTTC	CASSTGTASYEQYF
15	-	-	TRBV9	TRBJ2-7	TGTGCCAGCAGCGTAGATCTGGGGAGCCACTACGAGCAGTACTTC	CASSVDLGSHYEQYF
15	TRBD1	-	TRBV13	TRBJ1-4	TGTGCCAGCAGCGCCAACAGGGGGGGTAATGAAAAACTGTTTTTT	CASSANRGGNEKLFF
15	TRBD1	-	TRBV4-1	TRBJ2-7	TGCGCCAGCAGCCAAGTAACAGGGGGTATCTACGAGCAGTACTTC	CASSQVTGGIYEQYF
15	TRBD2	-	TRBV11-2	TRBJ2-7	TGTGCCAGCAGTCGACTAGCGGGAGTGGCCTACGAGCAGTACTTC	CASSRLAGVAYEQYF
11	-	-	TRBV30	TRBJ2-7	TGTGCCTGGAGTGTCCGCTACGAGCAGTACTTC	CAWSVRYEQYF
15	-	-	TRBV2	TRBJ1-4	TGTGCCAGCAGCGACCCGGATCGACTGAGGGAAAAACTGTTTTTT	CASSDPDRLREKLFF
14	-	-	TRBV2	TRBJ1-5	TGTGCCAGCAGTTTACAGGGAGATTATCAGCCCCAGCATTTT	CASSLQGDYQPQHF
16	TRBD2	-	TRBV28	TRBJ2-5	TGTGCCAGCAGCACCCGAGAGCGGGGTTCACGGGAGACCCAGTACTTC	CASSTRERGSRETQYF
16	-	-	TRBV5-8	TRBJ2-6	TGTGCCAGCAGCTTTGCAGGGTACTCTGGGGCCAACGTCCTGACTTTC	CASSFAGYSGANVLTF
18	TRBD2	-	TRBV4-1	TRBJ2-1	TGCGCCAGCAGCCACTCGACTGATATAGCGGGAGATAGGCATGAGCAGTTCTTC	CASSHSTDIAGDRHEQFF
14	-	once	TRBV5-4	TRBJ2-1	TGTGCCAGCTCCTATGCGGGCGGACACAATGAGCAGTTCTTC	CASSYAGGHNEQFF